The 23 T cell receptor beta chains presented below share a single source sample, sequenced in a study of blood T cell repertoires in COVID-19. Profiled with immunoSEQ multiplex PCR; TCRdb holds only in-frame clones, not every one. The sample records around 120,000 clones, roughly 83% being singletons. The sample taken for sequencing was peripheral blood. These receptors were collected from a woman of 80 years or more with acute or convalescent COVID-19.

This chain uses TRBV28 with TRBJ1-1, with 9 bases identical to TRBD1. The CDR3 consists of 14 residues. V shed 6 bases and J 5 bases; nucleotides not matched to a gene: 7. CDR1 is MDHEN and CDR2 is SYDVKM in the germline V gene. Written as DNA, the CDR3 is TGTGCCAGCAGCCCGGGACAGGGAAAAACTGAAGCTTTCTTT. Protein: CASSPGQGKTEAFF.

V and J are TRBV11-2 and TRBJ2-5; 9 nucleotides agree with TRBD2. Germline-derived CDR1 and CDR2 are SGHAT and FQNNGV. The V segment lost 2 bases and the J segment 4 bases; nucleotides outside the gene matches: 5. This CDR3 region has 15 residues. The CDR3 nucleotides read TGTGCCAGCAGCTTACAGCTAGCGGGAAGAGAGACCCAGTACTTC. It translates to CASSLQLAGRETQYF.

The chain has TRBV9 and TRBJ2-1; D perhaps matches TRBD2 (5 bases). The CDR3 contains 14 residues. V lost 4 bases, J lost 9 bases, and 17 bases lay in between. The V gene's germline CDR1 is SGDLS and CDR2 YYNGEE. CDR3 DNA sequence: TGTGCCAGCAGCTTGGACTCCTCTCATGGTGAGCAGTTCTTC. Protein product: CASSLDSSHGEQFF.

The rearrangement uses TRBV6-2 or TRBV6-3 and TRBJ1-5; 8 bases match TRBD1. The CDR3 is made up of 15 amino acids. The V gene's germline CDR1 is MNHEY and CDR2 SVGEGT. Trimming removed 6 bases from V and 5 bases from J; junction bases left unmatched: 9. The CDR3: CASRYDYRGDQPQHF. The CDR3 DNA is TGTGCCAGCAGATACGATTACAGGGGGGATCAGCCCCAGCATTTT.

The genes are TRBV6-5 and TRBJ2-3; 9 bases fit TRBD1. The germline CDR1 and CDR2 sequences are MNHEY and SVGAGI. J gave up 3 bases and V 8 bases, and 3 bases lay outside the gene matches. The length of the CDR3 is 13 residues. The chain's CDR3 is CASGGQGTDTQYF. The CDR3 DNA is TGTGCCAGCGGGGGACAGGGAACAGATACGCAGTATTTT.

The chain employs TRBV2 and TRBJ2-1; 9 bases are shared with TRBD2. Germline CDR1 reads SNHLY; CDR2 reads FYNNEI. Germline trimming cut 5 bases from V and 9 bases from J; bases unmatched to any gene: 8. The CDR3 runs 14 residues. The chain's CDR3 is CASSPQREAVEQFF. CDR3 sequence (DNA): TGTGCCAGCAGTCCTCAGCGGGAGGCTGTTGAGCAGTTCTTC.

J is TRBJ2-1 and V is TRBV6-1, with no clear D. This CDR3 spans 11 amino acids. Germline values: CDR1 MNHNS, CDR2 SASEGT. V lost 5 bases to trimming and J lost 8 bases, with 7 bases between them. The CDR3 DNA is TGTGCCAGCAGTCCCCGAGATGAGCAGTTCTTC. Translating gives CASSPRDEQFF.

This chain uses TRBV2 with TRBJ2-5, with 13 bases aligning to TRBD2. This CDR3 contains 15 residues. Germline trimming cut 6 bases from V and 6 bases from J; bases unmatched to any gene: 7. Looked up from germline, CDR1 is SNHLY and CDR2 is FYNNEI. The CDR3 coding sequence is TGTGCCAGCAGAGCTGGGACTAGCGGGGAGCAGACCCAGTACTTC. Protein sequence: CASRAGTSGEQTQYF. The variable domain in full, completed from reference TRBV2 and TRBJ2-5, reads EPEVTQTPSHQVTQMGQEVILRCVPISNHLYFYWYRQILGQKVEFLVSFYNNEISEKSEIFDDQFSVERPDGSNFTLKIRSTKLEDSAMYFCASRAGTSGEQTQYFGPGTRLLVL.

The gene calls are TRBV18 and TRBJ1-4; tentative D call: TRBD1 (6 bases). Germline lookup yields CDR1 KGHSH and CDR2 LQKENI. The V and J ends lost 0 bases and 8 bases respectively, with 7 bases between them. CDR3 length equals 13 residues. The CDR3 is CASSPPQGEKLFF. The CDR3 region has the DNA TGTGCCAGCTCACCACCGCAGGGGGAAAAACTGTTTTTT.

J is TRBJ2-3 and V is TRBV11-2, with 9 bases matching TRBD2. The length of the CDR3 is 16 residues. After removal of 3 bases from V and 4 bases from J, the junction contained 8 bases not matched to a gene. Germline V gene sequence: CDR1 SGHAT, CDR2 FQNNGV. The CDR3 region has the DNA TGTGCCAGCAGCTTTGTCGGCGGGGGGGCCCCAGATACGCAGTATTTT. Its protein product is CASSFVGGGAPDTQYF.

The genes are TRBV21-1 and TRBJ2-1; the table's D call of TRBD2 was not tested on the DNA. TRBV21-1 is a documented pseudogene. This CDR3 is 18 amino acids long. The CDR3 here is CASSKYHLSRVSYNEQFF. CDR3 coding DNA: TGTGCCAGCAGCAAATACCACCTTAGCAGAGTATCCTACAATGAGCAGTTCTTC.

This clone has just one count. The V call is TRBV27, the J call TRBJ2-1; 8 nucleotides align to TRBD2. Losses at the gene ends were 4 bases for V and 4 bases for J; bases not matched to a gene: 6. CDR3 length equals 15 residues. Germline loops: CDR1 MNHEY, CDR2 SMNVEV (reference sequence). The CDR3, as DNA: TGTGCCAGCAGTTCTAGCGGGCGACTTTACAATGAGCAGTTCTTC. Its translation is CASSSSGRLYNEQFF.

This rearrangement joins TRBV18 to TRBJ1-2; a possible D gene is TRBD1 (5 bases). Germline loops: CDR1 KGHSH, CDR2 LQKENI. The CDR3 contains 14 residues. The ends were cut back, 3 bases at V and 5 bases at J, with 13 bases in the middle. The CDR3 coding sequence is TGTGCCAGCTCACCGACAGATTCTTCGTATGGCTACACCTTC. Amino acid sequence: CASSPTDSSYGYTF.

In its sample, this clone was seen once. The chain couples TRBV3-1 (or the pseudogene TRBV3-2) to TRBJ2-2; perhaps TRBD1 as D (5 bases). Trimming left V 0 bases short and J 2 bases short, with 10 bases between. The length of the CDR3 is 16 residues. Germline V gives CDR1 LGHDT, CDR2 YNNKEL (reference sequence). This CDR3 is CASSQDPDSNTGELFF. DNA for the CDR3: TGTGCCAGCAGCCAAGATCCCGACAGCAACACCGGGGAGCTGTTTTTT.

The rearrangement uses TRBV5-6 and TRBJ1-3, with TRBD1 matching 8 bases. Germline V gene sequence: CDR1 SGHDT, CDR2 YYEEEE. After removal of 3 bases from V and 4 bases from J, the junction contained 9 bases not matched to a gene. This CDR3 is built from 16 residues. The CDR3, as DNA: TGTGCCAGCAGCTATAAATCAGGGGGCGAAGGAAACACCATATATTTT. Protein sequence: CASSYKSGGEGNTIYF.

The CDR3 loop reads CASRFQGWFPQPQHF. The CDR3 DNA reads as TGTGCCAGCAGATTCCAGGGTTGGTTTCCTCAGCCCCAGCATTTT. The V and J genes are TRBV6-5 and TRBJ1-5, with D possibly matching TRBD1 (5 bases). This CDR3 is 15 amino acids long. In germline, CDR1 is MNHEY, CDR2 SVGAGI. V was cut by 6 bases and J by 6 bases, with 18 bases left in between.

The chain has TRBV3-1 (or the pseudogene TRBV3-2) and TRBJ2-3; TRBD2 matches 8 bases. From germline, CDR1 is LGHDT and CDR2 YNNKEL (reference sequence). This CDR3 has 15 amino acids. V shed 4 bases and J 1 base; nucleotides not matched to a gene: 4. The CDR3 spells CASSLRAGGTDTQYF. The DNA for the CDR3 is TGTGCCAGCAGCCTAAGAGCGGGGGGCACAGATACGCAGTATTTT.

The chain joins TRBV7-2 to TRBJ1-6; the D gene is possibly TRBD1 (6 bases). The V gene lost 4 bases and the J gene lost 5 bases, with 15 bases spanning the gap. CDR1 is SGHTA, CDR2 FQGNSA, per germline. The CDR3 spans 16 residues. CDR3 region: CASSSRGRGNNSPLHF. CDR3 bases: TGTGCCAGCAGCTCCAGGGGAAGGGGTAATAATTCACCCCTCCACTTT.

The CDR3 DNA follows: TGTGCCAGCAGCAAAGTGGGACTAGCGGGAGAAGGCACAGATACGCAGTATTTT. Translating it yields CASSKVGLAGEGTDTQYF. This chain connects TRBV28 to TRBJ2-3; 14 bases align to TRBD2. V shed 6 bases, J shed 1 base, and the junction held 9 bases outside the gene matches. From germline, CDR1 is MDHEN and CDR2 SYDVKM. The CDR3 consists of 18 residues.

This clone was seen just once. The chain employs TRBV7-2 and TRBJ2-1; 8 bases match TRBD1. This CDR3 comprises 17 residues. With 1 base clipped from V and 9 bases from J, the junction kept 14 bases outside the gene matches. Looked up from germline, CDR1 is SGHTA and CDR2 is FQGNSA. The chain's CDR3 is CASSLVSGTGGVGEQFF. CDR3 sequence (DNA): TGTGCCAGCAGCTTAGTTTCCGGGACAGGTGGGGTGGGTGAGCAGTTCTTC.

Comment on this clone: Germline and junction disagree at one end, which may indicate a read error. The CDR3 nucleotides are TGTGCCAGCAGTCTATGGACAGGGTTTCAGCCCCAGCATTTT. It is translated as CASSLWTGFQPQHF. The chain links TRBV28 to TRBJ1-5, with 8 bases identical to TRBD1. Germline V gives CDR1 MDHEN, CDR2 SYDVKM. CDR3 size: 14 residues. The whole variable domain, filled in from reference TRBV28 and TRBJ1-5, reads DVKVTQSSRYLVKRTGEKVFLECVQDMDHENMFWYRQDPGLGLRLIYFSYDVKMKEKGDIPEGYSVSREKKERFSLILESASTNQTSMYLCASSLWTGFQPQHFGDGTRLSIL.

This clone was counted a few times. This sample includes further DNA sequences coding for the same CDR3. The rearrangement joins TRBV5-1 to TRBJ2-7, with 7 positions matching TRBD2. The trim removed 4 bases at V and 4 bases at J, leaving 5 bases unmatched. Germline assignment: CDR1 SGHRS and CDR2 YFSETQ. The CDR3 spans 13 residues. As DNA, the CDR3 is TGCGCCAGCAGCCTGCGGGGAGGGTACGAGCAGTACTTC. It codes for CASSLRGGYEQYF.

This clone was recorded a few times. This chain connects TRBV4-3 to TRBJ2-7; no clear D gene. V dropped 1 base and J dropped 1 base, with 8 bases sitting between them. There are 14 residues in the CDR3. CDR1 LGHNA and CDR2 YSLEER come from the germline V gene. The CDR3 loop is CASSQGPRSYEQYF. CDR3 sequence (DNA): TGCGCCAGCAGCCAAGGCCCCAGATCCTACGAGCAGTACTTC.